These T cell receptor beta chains were read from a single sample in a study of shared clonotypes between healthy human individuals. Assay used: immunoSEQ multiplex PCR; TCRdb lists only in-frame clones, some missing. The sample carries approximately 1.9 million clones, roughly 95% recorded once. Sequencing used naive CD8+ T cells from PBMCs. These TCRs come from a man younger than 30 in good health. Some clones in this sample may be carry-over from other donors' samples. The CDR3 runs from the conserved cysteine through the conserved F or W. D genes are given only for firm matches. Not every row has a clone size; where given, it reads once, few, many or a size class.

D gene: .
J gene: TRBJ1-1
V gene: TRBV11-1
clone size: .
CDR3 DNA: TGTGCCAGCAGCTTAGTAGGACAGCCGAACACTGAAGCTTTCTTT
CDR3 protein: CASSLVGQPNTEAFF

D gene: .
J gene: TRBJ2-2
V gene: TRBV18
clone size: once
CDR3 DNA: TGTGCCAGCTCCCAAACTAGCATCGGCACCGGGGAGCTGTTTTTT
CDR3 protein: CASSQTSIGTGELFF

D gene: TRBD1
J gene: TRBJ1-5
V gene: TRBV5-7
clone size: .
CDR3 DNA: TGTGCCAGCAGCTCGACAGGGTGGGCGTATAGCAATCAGCCCCAGCATTTT
CDR3 protein: CASSSTGWAYSNQPQHF

D gene: TRBD2
J gene: TRBJ2-1
V gene: TRBV4-1
clone size: .
CDR3 DNA: TGCGCCAGCAGCCAAGAAATAGCGGGAGGGTCATACAATGAGCAGTTCTTC
CDR3 protein: CASSQEIAGGSYNEQFF

D gene: TRBD2
J gene: TRBJ2-3
V gene: TRBV19
clone size: .
CDR3 DNA: TGTGCCAGTAACCCTAGCGGGAGAGCAGATACGCAGTATTTT
CDR3 protein: CASNPSGRADTQYF

D gene: .
J gene: TRBJ2-3
V gene: TRBV6-6
clone size: .
CDR3 DNA: TGTGCCAGCAGTTTGGCCGGGTCAGCCCGCACAGATACGCAGTATTTT
CDR3 protein: CASSLAGSARTDTQYF

D gene: .
J gene: TRBJ2-1
V gene: TRBV7-2
clone size: .
CDR3 DNA: TGTGCCAGCAGTTCCCCCCCGGGTGGACAGTTCTTC
CDR3 protein: CASSSPPGGQFF

D gene: .
J gene: TRBJ2-2
V gene: TRBV9
clone size: few
CDR3 DNA: TGTGCCAGCAGCAAGAACACCGGGGAGCTGTTTTTT
CDR3 protein: CASSKNTGELFF

D gene: TRBD1
J gene: TRBJ1-1
V gene: TRBV27
clone size: .
CDR3 DNA: TGTGCCAGCAGGAGCCACCGACAGGGGGGCACTGAAGCTTTCTTT
CDR3 protein: CASRSHRQGGTEAFF

D gene: TRBD2
J gene: TRBJ2-1
V gene: TRBV11-2
clone size: .
CDR3 DNA: TGTGCCAGCAGCTTAGGATTCGGGAGGACCAACAATGAGCAGTTCTTC
CDR3 protein: CASSLGFGRTNNEQFF

D gene: .
J gene: TRBJ2-7
V gene: TRBV14
clone size: .
CDR3 DNA: TGTGCCAGCAGCCTCACGGGGAGCGGCGAGCAGTACTTC
CDR3 protein: CASSLTGSGEQYF

D gene: .
J gene: TRBJ2-1
V gene: TRBV9
clone size: once
CDR3 DNA: TGTGCCAGCAGCGGCCAAGACCCGAATGAGCAGTTCTTC
CDR3 protein: CASSGQDPNEQFF

D gene: TRBD2
J gene: TRBJ2-3
V gene: TRBV5-1
clone size: .
CDR3 DNA: TGCGCCAGCACCATAGGACTAGCGGGATACACAGATACGCAGTATTTT
CDR3 protein: CASTIGLAGYTDTQYF

D gene: TRBD1
J gene: TRBJ2-5
V gene: TRBV9
clone size: .
CDR3 DNA: TGTGCCAGCAGCACCGGACAGGTACCACAGGGGGAGACCCAGTACTTC
CDR3 protein: CASSTGQVPQGETQYF

D gene: .
J gene: TRBJ2-2
V gene: TRBV9
clone size: .
CDR3 DNA: TGTGCCACCCACCCCCTCATGGCTGCGAAAACCGGGGAGCTGTTTTTT
CDR3 protein: CATHPLMAAKTGELFF

D gene: .
J gene: TRBJ1-1
V gene: TRBV28
clone size: .
CDR3 DNA: TGTGCCAGCAGGAAAAGGGGGAACACTGAAGCTTTCTTT
CDR3 protein: CASRKRGNTEAFF

D gene: TRBD2
J gene: TRBJ2-1
V gene: TRBV14
clone size: .
CDR3 DNA: TGTGCCAGCAGCCAAGATGGGACTAGCGTATACAATGAGCAGTTCTTC
CDR3 protein: CASSQDGTSVYNEQFF

D gene: TRBD2
J gene: TRBJ2-7
V gene: TRBV13
clone size: .
CDR3 DNA: TGTGCCAGCAGCACCCGGAGCGGGAGGGCCTACGAGCAGTACTTC
CDR3 protein: CASSTRSGRAYEQYF

D gene: .
J gene: TRBJ2-7
V gene: TRBV11-1
clone size: .
CDR3 DNA: TGTGCCAGCAGTTATGCAGGGAGCTCCTACGAGCAGTACTTC
CDR3 protein: CASSYAGSSYEQYF

D gene: .
J gene: TRBJ1-1
V gene: TRBV19
clone size: .
CDR3 DNA: TGTGCCAGCTTGGGGCGGATGAACACTGAAGCTTTCTTT
CDR3 protein: CASLGRMNTEAFF

D gene: .
J gene: TRBJ2-7
V gene: TRBV16
clone size: .
CDR3 DNA: TGTGCCAGCAGCCCCCCAGGACCCGAGCAGTACTTC
CDR3 protein: CASSPPGPEQYF

D gene: TRBD2
J gene: TRBJ2-1
V gene: TRBV4-3
clone size: .
CDR3 DNA: TGCGCCAGCAGCCAAGTACAGCCTAGCGGGAACAATGAGCAGTTCTTC
CDR3 protein: CASSQVQPSGNNEQFF

D gene: .
J gene: TRBJ2-3
V gene: TRBV9
clone size: .
CDR3 DNA: TGTGCCAGCAGCTCAGGGGGAGGAGGCACAGATACGCAGTATTTT
CDR3 protein: CASSSGGGGTDTQYF

D gene: .
J gene: TRBJ1-3
V gene: TRBV28
clone size: .
CDR3 DNA: TGTGCCAGCAGTTTTTGGGAAGAAGTTCGCACCATATATTTT
CDR3 protein: CASSFWEEVRTIYF

D gene: .
J gene: TRBJ2-1
V gene: TRBV7-3
clone size: .
CDR3 DNA: TGTGCCAGCAGCTTAAGGCAGTGGAGTGAGCAGTTCTTC
CDR3 protein: CASSLRQWSEQFF

D gene: .
J gene: TRBJ2-7
V gene: TRBV15
clone size: .
CDR3 DNA: TGTGCCACCAGCAGAGTGTCGGGAGCCTACGAGCAGTACTTC
CDR3 protein: CATSRVSGAYEQYF